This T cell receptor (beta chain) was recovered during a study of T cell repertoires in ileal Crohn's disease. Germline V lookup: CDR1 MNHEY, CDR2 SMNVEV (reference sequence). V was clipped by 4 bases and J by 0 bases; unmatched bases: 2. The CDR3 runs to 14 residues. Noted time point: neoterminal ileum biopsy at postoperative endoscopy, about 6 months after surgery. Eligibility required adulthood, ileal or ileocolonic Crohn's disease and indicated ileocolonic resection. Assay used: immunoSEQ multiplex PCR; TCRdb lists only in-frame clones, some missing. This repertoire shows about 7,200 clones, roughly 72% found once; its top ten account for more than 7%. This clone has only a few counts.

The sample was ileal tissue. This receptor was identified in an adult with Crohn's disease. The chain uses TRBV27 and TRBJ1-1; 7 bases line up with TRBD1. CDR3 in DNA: TGTGCCAGCAGTTCGGACAGGATGAACACTGAAGCTTTCTTT. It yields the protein CASSSDRMNTEAFF.